What follows are 19 T cell receptor beta chains derived from one specimen sequenced in a study of blood T cell repertoires in COVID-19. TCRdb keeps only in-frame clones here, not all; method: immunoSEQ multiplex PCR. The table includes roughly 160,000 clones, approximately 80% detected once. What was sequenced was peripheral blood. The receptors here all came from a woman older than 75 with COVID-19, enrolled during active disease.

The chain joins TRBV28 to TRBJ1-4; 7 bases are a match to TRBD1. There are 14 residues in the CDR3. Germline CDR1 is MDHEN and CDR2 is SYDVKM. The V gene end was trimmed by 5 bases and the J gene end by 8 bases; junction bases not matched to a gene: 8. The CDR3 protein is CASSRGGQYEKLFF. The DNA of the CDR3 is TGTGCCAGCAGTAGAGGGGGACAGTACGAAAAACTGTTTTTT.

For this clone: Within the sample, other DNA sequences also encode this same CDR3. V usage is TRBV5-1 and J usage is TRBJ1-2; weak D call: TRBD1 (5 bases). Trimming took 0 bases from V and 7 from J, leaving 10 bases between them. There are 13 residues in the CDR3. Germline-derived CDR1 and CDR2 are SGHRS and YFSETQ. The CDR3 coding sequence is TGCGCCAGCAGCTTGGAAGGGAGGGGTGGCTACACCTTC. Its translation is CASSLEGRGGYTF.

V gene TRBV3-1 (or the pseudogene TRBV3-2) combines with J gene TRBJ2-7; TRBD2 agrees at 10 bases. The CDR3 covers 14 residues. The ends lost 3 bases at V and 3 bases at J; junction bases unmatched: 2. CDR1 and CDR2 (germline): LGHDT, YNNKEL (reference sequence). The chain's CDR3 is CASSQLAGVYEQYF. The CDR3 region has the DNA TGTGCCAGCAGCCAGCTAGCGGGAGTCTACGAGCAGTACTTC.

V and J are TRBV2 and TRBJ1-1; the match to TRBD1 covers 7 bases. The CDR3 is 14 amino acids. V was clipped by 4 bases and J by 0 bases; unmatched bases: 2. CDR1 is SNHLY and CDR2 is FYNNEI in the germline V gene. CDR3: CASSAGQMNTEAFF. The CDR3 nucleotides read TGTGCCAGCAGTGCGGGACAGATGAACACTGAAGCTTTCTTT.

The chain links TRBV14 to TRBJ2-6; TRBD2 might be the D (5 bases). CDR3 length: 17 amino acids. The V gene lost 1 base and the J gene lost 0 bases, with 10 bases spanning the gap. The V gene's germline CDR1 is SGHDN and CDR2 FVKESK. The CDR3 bases are TGTGCCAGCAGCCAAGGATGGGGAGTCTCTGGGGCCAACGTCCTGACTTTC. Translated: CASSQGWGVSGANVLTF. The complete variable domain, with remaining parts taken from reference TRBV14 and TRBJ2-6, reads EAGVTQFPSHSVIEKGQTVTLRCDPISGHDNLYWYRRVMGKEIKFLLHFVKESKQDESGMPNNRFLAERTGGTYSTLKVQPAELEDSGVYFCASSQGWGVSGANVLTFGAGSRLTVL.

This chain connects TRBV11-2 to TRBJ2-1; a possible D gene is TRBD1 (6 bases). CDR3 length: 15 residues. Germline lookup yields CDR1 SGHAT and CDR2 FQNNGV. The ends were cut back, 5 bases at V and 7 bases at J, with 18 bases in the middle. The CDR3 nucleotides are TGTGCCAGCAGCATCAGTCAGGGGCTGCGGAATGAGCAGTTCTTC. Encoded protein: CASSISQGLRNEQFF.

This sequence joins TRBV5-6 and TRBJ1-6; D is unresolved. This CDR3 spans 8 amino acids. Germline V gene sequence: CDR1 SGHDT, CDR2 YYEEEE. The ends were cut back, 9 bases at V and 14 bases at J, with 6 bases in the middle. CDR3 bases: TGTGCCACCATAGCCCTCCACTTT. This sequence encodes CATIALHF.

This clone was recorded a few times. The rearrangement joins TRBV6-2 or TRBV6-3 to TRBJ1-4; D call uncertain. Germline lookup yields CDR1 MNHEY and CDR2 SVGEGT. CDR3 length: 15 residues. V shed 2 bases and J shed 8 bases, with 15 bases lying between them. In DNA form, the CDR3 reads TGTGCCAGCAGTTACATCGGACTTGGACCCGAAAAACTGTTTTTT. This gives the protein CASSYIGLGPEKLFF.

This chain links TRBV5-1 with TRBJ1-6; D remains unclear. The CDR3 contains 17 residues. The germline V and J ends were trimmed by 0 bases and 8 bases, with 18 bases remaining between them. Germline CDR1 SGHRS, CDR2 YFSETQ. Written as DNA, the CDR3 is TGCGCCAGCAGCTTGGGGACTAATCCCCCCGTAGATTCACCCCTCCACTTT. This translates into CASSLGTNPPVDSPLHF.

The chain joins TRBV5-8 to TRBJ1-2; D may be TRBD1 (6 bases). Germline CDR1 SGHTS, CDR2 YDEGEE. Trimming removed 6 bases from V and 4 bases from J, with 16 bases in between. CDR3 size: 14 residues. The CDR3 bases are TGTGCCAGCACTCTTACAGGGTTGGTCTATGGCTACACCTTC. This sequence encodes CASTLTGLVYGYTF.

This clone turned up a few times. This chain connects TRBV19 to TRBJ1-4; TRBD1 agrees at 9 bases. Germline loops: CDR1 LNHDA, CDR2 SQIVND (reference sequence). This CDR3 is 17 amino acids long. V shed 7 bases, J shed 8 bases, and the junction held 17 bases outside the gene matches. Here the CDR3 reads CASKTGTGSWEIEKLFF. The DNA of the CDR3 is TGTGCCAGTAAAACCGGGACAGGGTCATGGGAAATCGAAAAACTGTTTTTT.

This clone was seen only a few times. This sample also contains other DNA sequences that code for the same CDR3. V usage is TRBV9 and J usage is TRBJ2-7, with 10 bases fitting TRBD2. There are 15 residues in the CDR3. CDR1 SGDLS and CDR2 YYNGEE come from the germline V gene. V shed 0 bases, J shed 3 bases, and the junction held 3 bases outside the gene matches. DNA for the CDR3: TGTGCCAGCAGCGTAGAGCCTAGCGGGAGCTACGAGCAGTACTTC. Translated, it gives CASSVEPSGSYEQYF.

This chain uses TRBV5-1 with TRBJ2-3; D may be TRBD2 (5 bases). Looked up from germline, CDR1 is SGHRS and CDR2 is YFSETQ. Deletions cut 4 bases from V and 1 base from J, with 7 bases between. The length of the CDR3 is 13 residues. The CDR3 bases are TGCGCCAGCAGCCCGGAGGGCACAGATACGCAGTATTTT. It specifies CASSPEGTDTQYF.

This chain links TRBV28 with TRBJ1-3, with a tentative D call TRBD1 (6 bases). The CDR3 runs 15 residues. Germline values: CDR1 MDHEN, CDR2 SYDVKM. The germline V and J ends were trimmed by 5 bases and 2 bases, with 13 bases remaining between them. The CDR3 sequence: CASSLRTDPGNTIYF. CDR3 DNA: TGTGCCAGCAGTCTCCGGACAGATCCTGGAAACACCATATATTTT. The variable domain in full, completed from reference TRBV28 and TRBJ1-3, reads DVKVTQSSRYLVKRTGEKVFLECVQDMDHENMFWYRQDPGLGLRLIYFSYDVKMKEKGDIPEGYSVSREKKERFSLILESASTNQTSMYLCASSLRTDPGNTIYFGEGSWLTVV.

The rearrangement links TRBV7-8 to TRBJ1-6, with a weak D call TRBD1 (6 bases). The CDR3 contains 18 residues. The germline V gene has CDR1 SGHVS and CDR2 FQNEAQ. V was clipped by 1 base and J by 0 bases, with 13 bases between them. CDR3 sequence (DNA): TGTGCCAGCAGCTTAGGGGCAGGGGCCAGCTCCTATAATTCACCCCTCCACTTT. This gives the protein CASSLGAGASSYNSPLHF.

This chain uses TRBV5-1 with TRBJ2-3; the match to TRBD2 covers 7 bases. With 5 bases clipped from V and 2 bases from J, the junction kept 5 bases outside the gene matches. The CDR3 is made up of 14 amino acids. Germline V lookup: CDR1 SGHRS, CDR2 YFSETQ. The CDR3 is CASSASGITDTQYF. Here the CDR3 DNA reads TGCGCCAGCAGTGCCAGCGGGATCACAGATACGCAGTATTTT.

This chain joins TRBV6-1 and TRBJ1-1; no firm D call. V lost 0 bases and J 4 bases, leaving 12 bases between the germline ends. CDR3 size: 15 residues. In germline, CDR1 is MNHNS, CDR2 SASEGT. CDR3 nucleotides: TGTGCCAGCAGTGAAGCCTTATCCGGGTCCACTGAAGCTTTCTTT. It codes for CASSEALSGSTEAFF.

In this sample, this clone turned up once. This chain links TRBV19 with TRBJ2-2; D might be TRBD2 (5 bases). The germline V gene encodes CDR1 LNHDA and CDR2 SQIVND (reference sequence). The length of the CDR3 is 15 residues. The V and J ends lost 1 base and 5 bases respectively, with 11 bases between them. The chain's CDR3 is CASSIGRAATGELFF. The CDR3 DNA reads TGTGCCAGTAGTATAGGGCGGGCGGCGACCGGGGAGCTGTTTTTT. Filled out from reference TRBV19 and TRBJ2-2, the complete variable domain reads DGGITQSPKYLFRKEGQNVTLSCEQNLNHDAMYWYRQDPGQGLRLIYYSQIVNDFQKGDIAEGYSVSREKKESFPLTVTSAQKNPTAFYLCASSIGRAATGELFFGEGSRLTVL.

The V gene is TRBV6-5, the J gene TRBJ1-2; 7 nucleotides match TRBD1. Unmatched junction bases numbered 2, after V lost 0 bases and J lost 1 base. The CDR3 runs 15 residues. Germline V gives CDR1 MNHEY, CDR2 SVGAGI. The CDR3 sequence: CASSYSTGNNYGYTF. The CDR3 region has the DNA TGTGCCAGCAGTTACTCGACAGGGAATAACTATGGCTACACCTTC.